This passage covers 25 T cell receptor beta chains from one sample sequenced in a study of graft-versus-host responses after intestinal transplantation. Their antigens are not known. Only in-frame clones appear in the TCRdb table, and some are missing; sequencing was by immunoSEQ multiplex PCR. The sample consists of around 84,000 clones, around 83% of them appearing once. The sequencing here drew on unstimulated CD8+ T cells sorted from spleen or lymph node cells, taken before intestinal transplant. The receptor set was obtained from a human donor who received an intestinal transplant.

The chain combines TRBV7-9 with TRBJ2-1, with D hard to call. Per the germline V gene, CDR1 is SEHNR and CDR2 is FQNEAQ (reference sequence). The CDR3 extends over 17 amino acids. V was cut by 1 base and J by 0 bases, with 13 bases left in between. CDR3 bases: TGTGCCAGCAGCTTAGATGGGTGGTCAAACTCCTACAATGAGCAGTTCTTC. It is translated as CASSLDGWSNSYNEQFF. Full variable domain (outside the CDR3, taken from reference TRBV7-9 and TRBJ2-1): DTGVSQNPRHKITKRGQNVTFRCDPISEHNRLYWYRQTLGQGPEFLTYFQNEAQLEKSRLLSDRFSAERPKGSFSTLEIQRTEQGDSAMYLCASSLDGWSNSYNEQFFGPGTRLTVL.

The rearrangement links TRBV13 to TRBJ2-3; D uncertain. The CDR3 loop spans 11 amino acids. Germline V CDR1 and CDR2: PRHDT, FYEKMQ (reference sequence). The germline V and J ends were trimmed by 6 bases and 7 bases, with 8 bases remaining between them. Here the CDR3 DNA reads TGTGCCAGCAGTTCTAGTTATACGCAGTATTTT. Residues: CASSSSYTQYF.

This sequence joins TRBV4-1 and TRBJ1-1; TRBD1 might be the D (6 bases). The CDR3 runs 13 residues. The germline V gene encodes CDR1 MGHRA and CDR2 YSYEKL. The V and J ends lost 4 bases and 4 bases respectively, with 10 bases between them. The CDR3 sequence is CASSRQVGTEAFF. DNA of the CDR3: TGCGCCAGCAGCCGACAGGTGGGCACTGAAGCTTTCTTT.

The chain links TRBV11-3 to TRBJ2-5; 14 bases map to TRBD2. The CDR3 sequence is 19 residues long. Germline lookup yields CDR1 SGHNT and CDR2 YENEEA. Germline trimming cut 4 bases from V and 2 bases from J; bases unmatched to any gene: 12. The CDR3 is CASSCLGTSGRVGQETQYF. Written as DNA, the CDR3 is TGTGCCAGCAGCTGCTTAGGGACTAGCGGGAGAGTTGGGCAAGAGACCCAGTACTTC.

The chain links TRBV7-6 to TRBJ1-1; TRBD1 might be the D (6 bases). Germline V lookup: CDR1 SGHVS, CDR2 FNYEAQ. Trimming removed 1 base at V and 8 bases at J, with 14 bases between. The CDR3 contains 14 residues. CDR3 DNA: TGTGCCAGCAGCTTAGAGGGGGGCAGCCTAGAAGCTTTCTTT. Its translation is CASSLEGGSLEAFF.

The rearrangement joins TRBV7-3 to TRBJ1-1; 9 bases line up with TRBD1. Germline CDR1 is SGHTA and CDR2 is FQGTGA. This CDR3 is 15 amino acids long. Unmatched junction bases numbered 2, after V lost 3 bases and J lost 0 bases. The CDR3 is CASSLTGGLNTEAFF. The DNA of the CDR3 is TGTGCCAGCAGCTTGACAGGGGGACTGAACACTGAAGCTTTCTTT.

The genes are TRBV4-1 and TRBJ1-2; 9 bases are a match to TRBD1. Per germline, CDR1 MGHRA and CDR2 YSYEKL. Germline trimming cut 2 bases from V and 5 bases from J; bases unmatched to any gene: 9. The CDR3 loop spans 16 amino acids. The CDR3 protein is CASSQPGQGPSYGYTF. The DNA of the CDR3 is TGCGCCAGCAGCCAACCGGGACAGGGACCCTCTTATGGCTACACCTTC.

A single count supports this clone. DNA for the CDR3: TGTGCCATCAGCCCCTCGGGGTTAGCGGGGGGGCCGTGTGAGACCCAGTACTTC. It yields the protein CAISPSGLAGGPCETQYF. The chain has TRBV10-3 and TRBJ2-5, with 11 bases lining up with TRBD2. The V gene's germline CDR1 is ENHRY and CDR2 SYGVKD. Losses at the gene ends were 6 bases for V and 5 bases for J; bases not matched to a gene: 17. This CDR3 is 18 amino acids long.

This clone has only a few counts. The rearrangement joins TRBV5-6 to TRBJ2-7, with 10 bases aligning to TRBD1. V dropped 4 bases and J dropped 4; count of bases not matched to a gene: 14. Germline loops: CDR1 SGHDT, CDR2 YYEEEE. The CDR3 has 17 amino acids. The CDR3 DNA reads as TGTGCCAGCAGCATGGGCCGAGGGACAGGGGTCTCGTACGAGCAGTACTTC. Translating gives CASSMGRGTGVSYEQYF.

The genes are TRBV28 and TRBJ2-3; 7 nucleotides line up with TRBD1. The CDR3 covers 16 residues. V was clipped by 5 bases and J by 2 bases; unmatched bases: 10. Looked up from germline, CDR1 is MDHEN and CDR2 is SYDVKM. The CDR3 DNA reads as TGTGCCAGCAGTGTACTGGACAGGCCTACCACAGATACGCAGTATTTT. Protein product: CASSVLDRPTTDTQYF.

The chain couples TRBV19 to TRBJ2-7; D is possibly TRBD1 (5 bases). Trimming removed 7 bases at V and 4 bases at J, with 20 bases between. This CDR3 region has 15 residues. The germline CDR1 and CDR2 sequences are LNHDA and SQIVND (reference sequence). CDR3 protein: CASTPGRGTSYEQYF. CDR3 in DNA: TGTGCCAGTACCCCCGGAAGGGGAACGTCTTACGAGCAGTACTTC.

The chain employs TRBV27 and TRBJ2-3, with D uncertain. CDR1 and CDR2 from the germline V gene are MNHEY and SMNVEV (reference sequence). CDR3 size: 13 residues. V was shortened by 3 bases and J by 4 bases, with 8 bases between the two germline ends. Here the CDR3 DNA reads TGTGCCAGCAGTTTTCTACCCGCAGATACGCAGTATTTT. Translating gives CASSFLPADTQYF.

The chain couples TRBV15 to TRBJ2-3, with D possibly TRBD2 on 7 matching bases. V was pared by 1 base and J by 0 bases, with 11 bases between. Germline CDR1 is LNHNV and CDR2 is YYDKDF (reference sequence). The CDR3 length is 16 residues. The CDR3 DNA is TGTGCCACCAGCAGAGGAGAGGGGGGGAGCACAGATACGCAGTATTTT. It is translated as CATSRGEGGSTDTQYF.

This chain links TRBV6-5 with TRBJ2-7; 10 bases match TRBD2. V gave up 5 bases and J gave up 7 bases; unmatched junction bases: 5. The CDR3 covers 13 residues. CDR1 is MNHEY, CDR2 SVGAGI, per germline. This CDR3 is CASSGGLALEQYF. CDR3 bases: TGTGCCAGCAGTGGGGGACTAGCGTTAGAGCAGTACTTC.

The chain recombines TRBV5-4 with TRBJ1-2, with D hard to call. V was clipped by 2 bases and J by 6 bases, with 14 bases between them. The CDR3 extends over 14 amino acids. Germline assignment: CDR1 SGHNT and CDR2 YYREEE (reference sequence). CDR3 sequence: CASSFGRVVDGYTF. CDR3 coding DNA: TGTGCCAGCAGCTTCGGTAGGGTGGTCGATGGCTACACCTTC.

This clone was picked up a small number of times. The rearrangement links TRBV7-8 to TRBJ2-5; D is undetermined. The V end was cut by 7 bases, the J end by 2 bases, with 8 bases between. The CDR3 is 12 residues long. Germline values: CDR1 SGHVS, CDR2 FQNEAQ. DNA of the CDR3: TGTGCCAGCACGACATTTCAAGAGACCCAGTACTTC. This codes for CASTTFQETQYF.

The chain is built from TRBV2 and TRBJ1-2; 7 bases are a match to TRBD1. CDR1 is SNHLY and CDR2 is FYNNEI in the germline V gene. The CDR3 loop spans 12 amino acids. J lost 8 bases, V lost 4 bases, and 4 bases had no gene match. CDR3 protein: CASSGTGGGYTF. The CDR3 DNA sequence: TGTGCCAGCAGTGGGACAGGAGGAGGCTACACCTTC.

V gene TRBV4-1 combines with J gene TRBJ2-3; D is tentatively TRBD1 or TRBD2 (6 bases each). Germline V lookup: CDR1 MGHRA, CDR2 YSYEKL. Deletions cut 3 bases from V and 2 bases from J, with 18 bases between. This CDR3 region has 17 residues. The DNA of the CDR3 is TGCGCCAGCAGCCATCCAGGAAGAACGGGGGCCACAGATACGCAGTATTTT. Its translation: CASSHPGRTGATDTQYF.

This clone has a single count. The chain employs TRBV6-5 and TRBJ1-3; TRBD1 is a possible D gene (5 bases). CDR3 length: 13 residues. The V gene lost 7 bases and the J gene lost 0 bases, with 7 bases spanning the gap. The V gene's germline CDR1 is MNHEY and CDR2 SVGAGI. CDR3: CASMGDSGNTIYF. DNA of the CDR3: TGTGCCAGCATGGGGGACTCTGGAAACACCATATATTTT.

For the CDR3, the DNA is TGTGCCAGCAGTTTACGGACTAGGGCCGGGGAGCTGTTTTTT. Its translation: CASSLRTRAGELFF. The gene calls are TRBV28 and TRBJ2-2, with 7 bases aligning to TRBD2. The length of the CDR3 is 14 residues. CDR1 and CDR2 (germline): MDHEN, SYDVKM. V dropped 2 bases and J dropped 6; count of bases not matched to a gene: 3. The entire variable domain, with the rest obtained from reference TRBV28 and TRBJ2-2, is as follows: DVKVTQSSRYLVKRTGEKVFLECVQDMDHENMFWYRQDPGLGLRLIYFSYDVKMKEKGDIPEGYSVSREKKERFSLILESASTNQTSMYLCASSLRTRAGELFFGEGSRLTVL.

This clone was observed a single time. The rearrangement uses TRBV2 and TRBJ2-7; D is ambiguous. Germline V gene sequence: CDR1 SNHLY, CDR2 FYNNEI. The CDR3 extends over 10 amino acids. The V gene lost 9 bases and the J gene lost 3 bases, with 6 bases spanning the gap. The CDR3, as DNA: TGTGCCAGTTCCTTCTACGAGCAGTACTTC. It codes for CASSFYEQYF.

In DNA form, the CDR3 reads TGTGCCAGCAGTTACTCGGGAGGGGACGAGACCCAGTACTTC. It is translated as CASSYSGGDETQYF. This rearrangement joins TRBV6-6 to TRBJ2-5; TRBD2 matches at 7 bases. CDR1 is MNHNY and CDR2 is SVGAGI in the germline V gene (reference sequence). The CDR3 totals 14 residues. The V and J ends lost 0 bases and 5 bases, in that order; junction bases with no gene match: 3.

The rearrangement links TRBV4-1 to TRBJ1-1, with 7 bases identical to TRBD1. In germline, CDR1 is MGHRA, CDR2 YSYEKL. The CDR3 is made up of 13 amino acids. V shed 4 bases, J shed 6 bases, and the junction held 5 bases outside the gene matches. The CDR3 DNA is TGCGCCAGCAGCCCTTTGACAGGGCCTGAAGCTTTCTTT. Translating it yields CASSPLTGPEAFF.

This clone was seen just once. The sample contains more than one DNA sequence encoding this CDR3. J is TRBJ2-7 and V is TRBV7-9; 12 bases map to TRBD1. V lost 4 bases and J lost 6; bases outside the gene matches: 10. CDR1 is SEHNR and CDR2 is FQNEAQ in the germline V gene (reference sequence). CDR3 length equals 16 residues. CDR3 protein: CASSSRPGTGGLEQYF. The CDR3 DNA follows: TGTGCCAGCAGCTCCCGACCCGGGACAGGGGGCCTCGAGCAGTACTTC. Full variable domain (missing parts from reference TRBV7-9 and TRBJ2-7): DTGVSQNPRHKITKRGQNVTFRCDPISEHNRLYWYRQTLGQGPEFLTYFQNEAQLEKSRLLSDRFSAERPKGSFSTLEIQRTEQGDSAMYLCASSSRPGTGGLEQYFGPGTRLTVT.

This sequence joins TRBV7-9 and TRBJ2-1, with 7 bases matching TRBD2. The ends lost 3 bases at V and 4 bases at J; junction bases unmatched: 6. The V gene's germline CDR1 is SEHNR and CDR2 FQNEAQ (reference sequence). This CDR3 is 15 amino acids long. CDR3 sequence: CASSFLGRWYNEQFF. CDR3 nucleotide sequence: TGTGCCAGCAGCTTCCTCGGGAGGTGGTACAATGAGCAGTTCTTC.